Sequencing of this T cell receptor (beta chain) was carried out in a study of blood T cell repertoires in COVID-19. As for the study in general: Whether acute or convalescent, the COVID-19 samples came from the United States, Italy and Spain. T cells, B-cell-depleted T cells, or PBMCs supplied cDNA or gDNA.

Sequencing was performed with immunoSEQ multiplex PCR; in TCRdb, only in-frame clones are kept and a portion is missing. Here the sample spans over 30,000 clones, 90% being singletons. The specimen sequenced was peripheral blood. The sequence was collected from an elderly man with acute or convalescent COVID-19.

This CDR3 reads CAWTPRSVSSGANVLTF. DNA for the CDR3: TGTGCCTGGACCCCCCGGAGTGTTAGCTCTGGGGCCAACGTCCTGACTTTC. This chain uses TRBV30 with TRBJ2-6; no clear D. CDR1 is GTSNPN and CDR2 is SVGIG in the germline V gene (reference sequence). This CDR3 comprises 17 residues. The germline V and J ends were trimmed by 4 bases and 0 bases, with 16 bases remaining between them.